This T cell receptor (beta chain) came from a study of blood T cell repertoires in COVID-19. Study context: From the United States, Italy and Spain came samples of acute and convalescent COVID-19. From T cells, B-cell-depleted T cells, or PBMCs came the material, which was cDNA or gDNA.

Study processing details: The authors estimated nucleated cell counts from reference gene primer amplification. Produced via immunoSEQ multiplex PCR; TCRdb's table is partial and in-frame only. The V and J calls and clone size were taken over from that table, and D and trimming were inferred from the DNA. The sample has over 100,000 clones, around 90% seen once. Germline lookup yields CDR1 WNHNN and CDR2 SYGVQD (reference sequence). The CDR3 covers 16 residues. Deletions cut 2 bases from V and 2 bases from J, with 13 bases between. The TCR was taken from a man younger than 30 with acute or convalescent COVID-19. This rearrangement joins TRBV10-1 to TRBJ2-1; no definite D call. Sequenced input: peripheral blood. In nucleotides, the CDR3 is TGCGCCAGCAGTGAGCCGCTTACTGGGCCCTACAATGAGCAGTTCTTC. It encodes CASSEPLTGPYNEQFF.